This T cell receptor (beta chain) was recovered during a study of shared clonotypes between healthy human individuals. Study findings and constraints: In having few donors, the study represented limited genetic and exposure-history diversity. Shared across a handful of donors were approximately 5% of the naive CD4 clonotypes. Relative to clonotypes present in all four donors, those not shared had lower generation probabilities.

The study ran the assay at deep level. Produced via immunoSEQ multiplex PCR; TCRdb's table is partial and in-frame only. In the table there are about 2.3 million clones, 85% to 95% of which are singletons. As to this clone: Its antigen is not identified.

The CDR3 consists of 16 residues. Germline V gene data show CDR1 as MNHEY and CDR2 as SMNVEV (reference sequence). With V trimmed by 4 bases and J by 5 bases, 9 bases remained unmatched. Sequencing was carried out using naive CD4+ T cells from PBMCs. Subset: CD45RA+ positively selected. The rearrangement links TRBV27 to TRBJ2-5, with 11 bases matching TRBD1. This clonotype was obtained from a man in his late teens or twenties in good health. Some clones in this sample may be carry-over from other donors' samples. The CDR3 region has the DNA TGTGCCAGCAGTTCACCCGTCAGGGACAGGGGGGAGACCCAGTACTTC. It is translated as CASSSPVRDRGETQYF.